This passage covers 10 T cell receptor beta chains from one sample sequenced in a study of CD8 T cells in ankylosing spondylitis. Study-level findings and limits: It appeared that ankylosing spondylitis blood was characterized by a TCR beta motif of fewer than ten highly homologous variants.

Their cognate antigens are unknown. In TCRdb, the 5' RACE reads were re-called with MiXCR into one record per CDR3 protein. The table lists about 800,000 distinct CDR3 sequences, roughly 10% of them singletons. The sequenced sample consisted of blood, either unsorted or a sorted T cell fraction (not recorded which). The receptors shown here come from a male donor with ankylosing spondylitis.

This clonotype was seen only a few times. This chain uses TRBV7-9 with TRBJ2-7; 11 nucleotides match TRBD2. The germline CDR1 and CDR2 sequences are SEHNR and FQNEAQ (reference sequence). The CDR3 covers 15 residues. Germline trimming cut 6 bases from V and 2 bases from J; bases unmatched to any gene: 6. CDR3 nucleotide sequence: TGTGCCAGCAGACCTCTAGCGGGGGGCCCCTACGAGCAGTACTTC. It yields the protein CASRPLAGGPYEQYF.

The chain couples TRBV16 to TRBJ1-2; D gene uncertain. The CDR3 sequence is 11 residues long. Trimming pared 4 bases from V and 5 bases from J, leaving 5 bases between. Germline V gives CDR1 KGHSY, CDR2 FQNENV. Here the CDR3 reads CASSPRYGYTF. CDR3 in DNA: TGTGCCAGCAGCCCCCGATATGGCTACACCTTC.

The rearrangement uses TRBV20-1 and TRBJ1-1; 7 bases map to TRBD1. From germline, CDR1 is DFQATT and CDR2 SNEGSKA (reference sequence). The CDR3 consists of 15 residues. The V segment lost 0 bases and the J segment 2 bases; nucleotides outside the gene matches: 6. CDR3 coding DNA: TGCAGTGCTAGAGACGCAGTAGGGGGCAACACTGAAGCTTTCTTT. Protein: CSARDAVGGNTEAFF.

Concerning this clonotype itself: The germline gene is not matched at one end of the junction; a read error may be the cause. This sequence joins TRBV5-6 and TRBJ2-7; D remains ambiguous. Germline values: CDR1 SGHDT, CDR2 YYEEEE. This CDR3 contains 15 residues. The CDR3 loop reads CAISLGLPSFYEQYF. The CDR3 nucleotides are TGTGCCATCAGCTTGGGTCTCCCCTCCTTTTACGAGCAGTACTTC.

This clonotype was seen at least ten times. The chain recombines TRBV20-1 with TRBJ2-7, with no clear D. Germline CDR1 is DFQATT and CDR2 is SNEGSKA (reference sequence). Trimming removed 6 bases from V and 3 bases from J, with 12 bases in between. The length of the CDR3 is 12 residues. The CDR3 nucleotides read TGCAGTGCGCGAAGGCAAATCTACGAGCAGTACTTC. Protein product: CSARRQIYEQYF.

This clonotype has more than one count but fewer than ten. The rearrangement links TRBV27 to TRBJ2-7, with D maybe TRBD1 (5 bases). The CDR3 consists of 15 residues. Germline values: CDR1 MNHEY, CDR2 SMNVEV (reference sequence). The V end was cut by 5 bases, the J end by 0 bases, with 14 bases between. For the CDR3, the DNA is TGTGCCAGCAGTCCGCGGACCACAGGCTCCTACGAGCAGTACTTC. It encodes CASSPRTTGSYEQYF.

The rearrangement joins TRBV7-2 to TRBJ2-7, with TRBD1 as a possible D gene (6 bases). Per germline, CDR1 SGHTA and CDR2 FQGNSA. V gave up 1 base and J gave up 2 bases, with 12 bases separating them. The CDR3 runs to 15 residues. The CDR3: CASSLDRAGPYEQYF. CDR3 sequence (DNA): TGTGCCAGCAGCTTAGACAGGGCTGGGCCCTACGAGCAGTACTTC.

This clonotype was observed a handful of times. The chain uses TRBV27 and TRBJ2-1, with 11 bases lining up with TRBD2. CDR1 is MNHEY and CDR2 is SMNVEV in the germline V gene (reference sequence). The CDR3 totals 17 residues. Trimming cost V 7 bases and J 9 bases; bases outside gene matches: 17. In DNA form, the CDR3 reads TGTGCCAGCACCCAGACTGTCGGGACTAGCGGTCTTGTTGAGCAGTTCTTC. Protein sequence: CASTQTVGTSGLVEQFF.

The chain combines TRBV7-2 with TRBJ1-5, with D hard to call. The germline V gene encodes CDR1 SGHTA and CDR2 FQGNSA. V lost 3 bases and J 4 bases, leaving 7 bases between the germline ends. The CDR3 has 13 residues. The CDR3 DNA reads TGTGCCAGCAGCTTTGCAAAGAATCAGCCCCAGCATTTT. This sequence encodes CASSFAKNQPQHF.

This clonotype was counted between two and nine times. V is TRBV5-1 and J is TRBJ2-7; possible D gene TRBD2, 7 bases. This CDR3 has 17 amino acids. Germline CDR1 is SGHRS and CDR2 is YFSETQ. Trimming removed 2 bases at V and 0 bases at J, with 18 bases between. The CDR3: CASSFGGEDRDSYEQYF. CDR3 sequence (DNA): TGCGCCAGCAGCTTTGGGGGGGAGGACAGAGACTCCTACGAGCAGTACTTC.